This T cell receptor (beta chain) was sequenced during a study of human T cells and chemical hapten exposure. TCRdb reprocessed the RACE reads via MiXCR and lists one record per CDR3 protein. The sample lists more than 250,000 distinct CDR3 sequences; about 7.7% were seen once. Sample time point: pre-sensitization, week 0. Treatment given: therapeutic diphenylcyclopropenone sensitization with weekly scalp DPC. Looked up from germline, CDR1 is SGHTA and CDR2 is FQGNSA. The CDR3 is made up of 14 amino acids. V was cut by 5 bases and J by 4 bases, with 14 bases left in between. The starting material was whole blood, obtained in connection with sensitization to the hapten diphenylcyclopropenone (DPC). The sequence was collected from a young man with alopecia areata. Some clones in this sample may be carry-over from other donors' samples. The chain employs TRBV7-2 and TRBJ1-1; tentatively, D is TRBD1 (5 bases). The CDR3 nucleotides are TGTGCCAGCAGCGGCCCTCCAGGGCCCACTGAAGCTTTCTTT. Its protein is CASSGPPGPTEAFF.